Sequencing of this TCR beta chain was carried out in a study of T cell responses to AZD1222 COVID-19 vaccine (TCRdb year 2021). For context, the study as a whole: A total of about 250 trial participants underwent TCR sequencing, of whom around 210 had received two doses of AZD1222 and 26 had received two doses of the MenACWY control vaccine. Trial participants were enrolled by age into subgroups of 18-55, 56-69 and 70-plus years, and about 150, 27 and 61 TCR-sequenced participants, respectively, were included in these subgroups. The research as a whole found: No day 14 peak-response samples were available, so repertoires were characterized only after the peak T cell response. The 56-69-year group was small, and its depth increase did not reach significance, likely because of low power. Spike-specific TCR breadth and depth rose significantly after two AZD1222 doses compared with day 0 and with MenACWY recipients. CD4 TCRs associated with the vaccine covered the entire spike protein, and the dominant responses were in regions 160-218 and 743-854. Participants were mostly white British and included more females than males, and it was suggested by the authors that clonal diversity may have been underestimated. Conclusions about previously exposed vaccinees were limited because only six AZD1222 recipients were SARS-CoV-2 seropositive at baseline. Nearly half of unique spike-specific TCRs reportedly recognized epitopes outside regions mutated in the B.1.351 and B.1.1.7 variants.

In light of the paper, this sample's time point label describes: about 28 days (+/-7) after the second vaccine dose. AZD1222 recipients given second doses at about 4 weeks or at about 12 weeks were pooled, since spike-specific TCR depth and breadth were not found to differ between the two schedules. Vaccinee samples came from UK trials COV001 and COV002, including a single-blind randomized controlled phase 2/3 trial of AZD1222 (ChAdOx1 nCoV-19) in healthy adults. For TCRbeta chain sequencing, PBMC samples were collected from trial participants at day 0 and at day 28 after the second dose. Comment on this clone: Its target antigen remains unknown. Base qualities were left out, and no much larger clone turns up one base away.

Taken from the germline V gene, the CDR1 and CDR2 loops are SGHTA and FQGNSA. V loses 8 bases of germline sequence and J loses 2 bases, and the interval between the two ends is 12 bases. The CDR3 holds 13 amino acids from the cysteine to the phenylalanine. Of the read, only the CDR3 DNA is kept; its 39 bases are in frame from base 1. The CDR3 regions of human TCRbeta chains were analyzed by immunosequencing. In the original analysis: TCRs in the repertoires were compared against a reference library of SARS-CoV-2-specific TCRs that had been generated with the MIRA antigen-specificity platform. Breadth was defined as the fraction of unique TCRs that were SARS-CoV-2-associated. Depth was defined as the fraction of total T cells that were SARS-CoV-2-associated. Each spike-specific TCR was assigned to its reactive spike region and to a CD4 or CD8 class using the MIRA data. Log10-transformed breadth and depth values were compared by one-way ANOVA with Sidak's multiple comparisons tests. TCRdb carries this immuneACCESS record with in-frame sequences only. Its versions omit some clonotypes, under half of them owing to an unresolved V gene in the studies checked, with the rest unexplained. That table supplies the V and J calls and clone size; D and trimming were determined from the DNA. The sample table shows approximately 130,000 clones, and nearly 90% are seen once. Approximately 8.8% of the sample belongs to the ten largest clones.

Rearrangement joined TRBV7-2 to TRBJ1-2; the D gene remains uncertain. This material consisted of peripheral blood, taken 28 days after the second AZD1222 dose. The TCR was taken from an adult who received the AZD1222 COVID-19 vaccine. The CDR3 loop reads CASDQSGNYGYTF. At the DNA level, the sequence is TGTGCCAGCGATCAGTCGGGCAACTATGGCTACACCTTC.